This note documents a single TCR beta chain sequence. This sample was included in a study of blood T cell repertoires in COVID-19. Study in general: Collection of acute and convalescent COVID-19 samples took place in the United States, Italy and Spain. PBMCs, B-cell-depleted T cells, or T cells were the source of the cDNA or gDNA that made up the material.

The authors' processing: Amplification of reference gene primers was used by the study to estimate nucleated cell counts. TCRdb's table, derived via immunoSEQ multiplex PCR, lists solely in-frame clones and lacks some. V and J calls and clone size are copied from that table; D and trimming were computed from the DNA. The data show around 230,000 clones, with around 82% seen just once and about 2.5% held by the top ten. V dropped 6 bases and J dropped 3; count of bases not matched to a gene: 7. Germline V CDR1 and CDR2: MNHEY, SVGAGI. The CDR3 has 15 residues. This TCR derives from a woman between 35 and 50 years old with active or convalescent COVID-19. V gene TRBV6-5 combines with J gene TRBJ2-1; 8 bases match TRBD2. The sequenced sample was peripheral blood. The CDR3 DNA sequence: TGTGCCAGCAGCCGAACGGGGGGGCTCTACAATGAGCAGTTCTTC. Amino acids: CASSRTGGLYNEQFF.